Shown below are 9 T cell receptor beta chains from a single sample sequenced in a study of blood T cell repertoires in COVID-19. This table comes from immunoSEQ multiplex PCR, and its TCRdb copy is limited to in-frame clones, with some not included. The repertoire consists of some 99,000 clones, with roughly 84% occurring once and the leading ten covering 7.9%. The sequencing sample was made of peripheral blood. These receptors originate from a woman at least 80 years old with active or convalescent COVID-19.

J is TRBJ1-6 and V is TRBV2; 8 bases fit TRBD1. The CDR3 runs to 19 residues. Germline-derived CDR1 and CDR2 are SNHLY and FYNNEI. V shed 6 bases, J shed 0 bases, and the junction held 13 bases outside the gene matches. CDR3 bases: TGTGCCAGCAGCTCCAGAGACTGGACAGGGACCTCCTATAATTCACCCCTCCACTTT. This gives the protein CASSSRDWTGTSYNSPLHF.

This chain links TRBV11-2 with TRBJ2-5; D is perhaps TRBD1 (5 bases). This CDR3 is built from 15 residues. Trimming took off 5 bases at V and 2 bases at J, with 15 bases between the two ends. Germline V lookup: CDR1 SGHAT, CDR2 FQNNGV. This CDR3 reads CASSRTTYYQETQYF. CDR3 nucleotides: TGTGCCAGCAGCCGGACAACTTACTATCAAGAGACCCAGTACTTC.

The rearrangement uses TRBV6-5 and TRBJ1-4; D may be TRBD1 (6 bases). The germline V and J ends were trimmed by 2 bases and 0 bases, with 10 bases remaining between them. The CDR3 spans 16 residues. Germline V gene sequence: CDR1 MNHEY, CDR2 SVGAGI. CDR3 sequence: CASSYPNRATNEKLFF. The CDR3 coding sequence is TGTGCCAGCAGTTACCCTAACAGGGCAACTAATGAAAAACTGTTTTTT.

CDR3 protein: CASSYSAGPSYEQYF. The CDR3 DNA is TGTGCCAGCAGTTACTCGGCGGGACCCTCCTACGAGCAGTACTTC. The rearrangement joins TRBV6-5 to TRBJ2-7; tentatively, D is TRBD2 (6 bases). V lost 0 bases to trimming and J lost 0 bases, with 9 bases between them. CDR3 length: 15 residues. Germline CDR1 MNHEY, CDR2 SVGAGI.

V and J are TRBV7-8 and TRBJ1-2, with D perhaps TRBD1 (6 bases). In germline, CDR1 is SGHVS, CDR2 FQNEAQ. Between the trimmed V and J ends, which lost 4 bases and 7 bases, there was a span of 13 bases. The CDR3 is 13 residues long. The CDR3 DNA reads TGTGCCAGCAGCTCCGTTGACAGGCGTGGCTACACCTTC. Its protein is CASSSVDRRGYTF.

Here the CDR3 reads CASSLRGAYGYTF. The CDR3 region has the DNA TGTGCCAGCAGTTTACGGGGGGCCTATGGCTACACCTTC. The V call is TRBV12-3 or TRBV12-4, the J call TRBJ1-2; D perhaps matches TRBD1 (6 bases). This CDR3 has 13 amino acids. The ends were cut back, 2 bases at V and 4 bases at J, with 8 bases in the middle.

This chain links TRBV7-3 with TRBJ2-5; 8 bases match TRBD2. The CDR3 length is 14 residues. V was pared by 1 base and J by 4 bases, with 2 bases of the junction left unmatched. CDR1 and CDR2 (germline): SGHTA, FQGTGA. The CDR3 DNA is TGTGCCAGCAGCTTAAGCGGGGGGCGAGAGACCCAGTACTTC. Residues: CASSLSGGRETQYF. Full variable domain (rest looked up from reference TRBV7-3 and TRBJ2-5): GAGVSQTPSNKVTEKGKYVELRCDPISGHTALYWYRQSLGQGPEFLIYFQGTGAADDSGLPNDRFFAVRPEGSVSTLKIQRTERGDSAVYLCASSLSGGRETQYFGPGTRLLVL.

V usage is TRBV28 and J usage is TRBJ2-5; D ambiguous. Per germline, CDR1 MDHEN and CDR2 SYDVKM. This CDR3 contains 11 residues. Trimming took off 7 bases at V and 4 bases at J, with 7 bases between the two ends. The CDR3 nucleotides read TGTGCCAGCAACGCGCGAGAGACCCAGTACTTC. This translates into CASNARETQYF.

This chain links TRBV7-9 with TRBJ1-1, with a possible D match to TRBD1 (6 bases). The CDR3 is 15 residues long. CDR1 is SEHNR, CDR2 FQNEAQ, per germline (reference sequence). V dropped 2 bases and J dropped 1 base, with 11 bases sitting between them. In DNA, the CDR3 is TGTGCCAGCAGCTTACGGGGACACTCGAACACTGAAGCTTTCTTT. Its translation: CASSLRGHSNTEAFF.